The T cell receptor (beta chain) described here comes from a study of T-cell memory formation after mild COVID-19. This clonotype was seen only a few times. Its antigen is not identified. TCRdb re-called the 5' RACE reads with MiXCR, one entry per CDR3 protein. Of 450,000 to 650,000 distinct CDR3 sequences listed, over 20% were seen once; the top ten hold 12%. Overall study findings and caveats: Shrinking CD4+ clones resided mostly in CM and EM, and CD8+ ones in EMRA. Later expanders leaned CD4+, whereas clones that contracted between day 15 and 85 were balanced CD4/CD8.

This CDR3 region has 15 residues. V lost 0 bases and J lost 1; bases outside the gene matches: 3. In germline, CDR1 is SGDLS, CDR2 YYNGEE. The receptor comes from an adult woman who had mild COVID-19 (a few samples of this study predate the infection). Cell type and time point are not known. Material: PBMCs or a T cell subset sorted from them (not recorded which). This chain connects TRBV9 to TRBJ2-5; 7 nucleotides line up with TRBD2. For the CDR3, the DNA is TGTGCCAGCAGCGTAGGAACGGGGGGCCAAGAGACCCAGTACTTC. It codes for CASSVGTGGQETQYF.